This T cell receptor (beta chain) is from a study of OX40 agonist ivuxolimab in advanced cancers. General study points: Partial responders receiving 0.1-3.0 mg/kg showed among the lowest clonal expansion.

The CDR3 is 13 residues long. Germline-derived CDR1 and CDR2 are MRHNA and SNTAGT. V was cut by 3 bases and J by 6 bases, with 8 bases left in between. On this clone: Its cognate antigen is unknown.

Only in-frame clones appear in the TCRdb table, and some are missing; sequencing was by immunoSEQ multiplex PCR. The sample records roughly 39,000 clones, 85% to 90% being singletons. Source: CD4+ or CD8+ T cells sorted from blood, taken in a trial of the OX40 agonist ivuxolimab. This chain connects TRBV6-4 to TRBJ2-2, with no clear D. This receptor was taken from an adult with an advanced solid tumor such as melanoma, head and neck, liver or kidney cancer. The CDR3 DNA follows: TGTGCCAGCAGTGAGGTCTTCGCCGGGGAGCTGTTTTTT. Translation: CASSEVFAGELFF.